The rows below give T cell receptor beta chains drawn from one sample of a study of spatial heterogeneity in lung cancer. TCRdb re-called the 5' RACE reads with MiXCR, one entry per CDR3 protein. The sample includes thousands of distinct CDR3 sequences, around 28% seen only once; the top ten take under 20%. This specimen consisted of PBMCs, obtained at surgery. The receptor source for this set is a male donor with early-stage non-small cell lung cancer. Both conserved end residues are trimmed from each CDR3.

cdr3_aa: SARDLERVGSYEQY
v_call: TRBV20-1
j_call: TRBJ2-7

cdr3_aa: ASSLNRGVNGYT
v_call: TRBV28
j_call: TRBJ1-2

cdr3_aa: SVVQGPAGELF
v_call: TRBV29-1
j_call: TRBJ2-2

cdr3_aa: ASSQASDSTNSGNTIY
v_call: TRBV4-2
j_call: TRBJ1-3

cdr3_aa: ASSFGHETYEQY
v_call: TRBV7-9
j_call: TRBJ2-7

cdr3_aa: ASSIQGTQYNEQF
v_call: TRBV6-2/TRBV6-3
j_call: TRBJ2-1

cdr3_aa: ASSRATGTGLQETQY
v_call: TRBV11-3
j_call: TRBJ2-5

cdr3_aa: ASSQEGGGDDTQY
v_call: TRBV4-2
j_call: TRBJ2-3

cdr3_aa: ASSYSSTDTQY
v_call: TRBV28
j_call: TRBJ2-3

cdr3_aa: ASSQGTGDSETQY
v_call: TRBV7-3
j_call: TRBJ2-5

cdr3_aa: ASSQTGTAHNEQF
v_call: TRBV3-1
j_call: TRBJ2-1

cdr3_aa: ASSQYPGVYEQY
v_call: TRBV28
j_call: TRBJ2-7

cdr3_aa: ASSFGGELF
v_call: TRBV28
j_call: TRBJ2-2

cdr3_aa: SAYSWSTQGQETQY
v_call: TRBV29-1
j_call: TRBJ2-5

cdr3_aa: ASTDGQFNSPLH
v_call: TRBV12-3/TRBV12-4
j_call: TRBJ1-6

cdr3_aa: ASSPGARANTGELF
v_call: TRBV7-2
j_call: TRBJ2-2

cdr3_aa: ASSYRDRDSNQPQH
v_call: TRBV6-6
j_call: TRBJ1-5

cdr3_aa: TSGLAGGDTQY
v_call: TRBV30
j_call: TRBJ2-3

cdr3_aa: ASSLAGVSYNEQF
v_call: TRBV7-2
j_call: TRBJ2-1

cdr3_aa: AWSHAIGQPQH
v_call: TRBV30
j_call: TRBJ1-5

cdr3_aa: ASSAATSGGTFTDTQY
v_call: TRBV9
j_call: TRBJ2-3

cdr3_aa: SARVDRGIGEQY
v_call: TRBV20-1
j_call: TRBJ2-7

cdr3_aa: ASSPPTAWVAEAF
v_call: TRBV7-9
j_call: TRBJ1-1

cdr3_aa: ASSDWWLAGGNEQF
v_call: TRBV6-1
j_call: TRBJ2-1

cdr3_aa: ASSPDRGQGEQY
v_call: TRBV4-1
j_call: TRBJ2-7

cdr3_aa: ASSFFTSGSTDTQY
v_call: TRBV7-2
j_call: TRBJ2-3